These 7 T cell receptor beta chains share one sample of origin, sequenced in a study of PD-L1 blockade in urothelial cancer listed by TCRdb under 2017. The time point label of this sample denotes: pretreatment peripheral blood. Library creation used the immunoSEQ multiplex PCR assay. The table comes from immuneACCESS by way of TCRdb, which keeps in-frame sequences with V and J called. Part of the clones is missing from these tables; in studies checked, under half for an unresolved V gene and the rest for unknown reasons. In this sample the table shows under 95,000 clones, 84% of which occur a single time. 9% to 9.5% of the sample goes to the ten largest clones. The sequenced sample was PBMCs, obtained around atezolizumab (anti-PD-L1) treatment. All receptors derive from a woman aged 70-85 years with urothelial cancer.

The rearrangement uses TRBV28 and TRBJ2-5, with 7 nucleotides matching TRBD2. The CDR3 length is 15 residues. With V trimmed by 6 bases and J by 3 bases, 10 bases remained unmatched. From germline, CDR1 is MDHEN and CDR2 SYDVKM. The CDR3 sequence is CASSQGAGTEETQYF. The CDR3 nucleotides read TGTGCCAGCAGCCAGGGAGCGGGAACAGAAGAGACCCAGTACTTC.

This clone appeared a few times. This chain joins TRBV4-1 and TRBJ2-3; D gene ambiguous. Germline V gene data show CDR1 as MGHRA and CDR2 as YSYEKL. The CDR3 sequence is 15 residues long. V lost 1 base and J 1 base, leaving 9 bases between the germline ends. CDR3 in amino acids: CASSQGPRGTDTQYF. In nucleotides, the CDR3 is TGCGCCAGCAGCCAAGGACCTAGAGGCACAGATACGCAGTATTTT.

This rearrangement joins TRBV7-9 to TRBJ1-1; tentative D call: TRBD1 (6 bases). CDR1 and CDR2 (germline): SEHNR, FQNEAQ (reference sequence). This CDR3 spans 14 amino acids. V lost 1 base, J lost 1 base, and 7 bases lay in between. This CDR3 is CASSLEGGNTEAFF. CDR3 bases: TGTGCCAGCAGCTTAGAAGGGGGGAACACTGAAGCTTTCTTT.

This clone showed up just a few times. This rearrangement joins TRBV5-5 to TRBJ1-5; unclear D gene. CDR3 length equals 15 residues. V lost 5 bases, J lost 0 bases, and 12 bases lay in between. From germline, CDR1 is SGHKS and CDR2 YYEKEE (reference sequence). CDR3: CASRTEGYSNQPQHF. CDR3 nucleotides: TGTGCCAGCAGGACTGAGGGTTATAGCAATCAGCCCCAGCATTTT. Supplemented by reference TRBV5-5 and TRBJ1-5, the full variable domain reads DAGVTQSPTHLIKTRGQQVTLRCSPISGHKSVSWYQQVLGQGPQFIFQYYEKEERGRGNFPDRFSARQFPNYSSELNVNALLLGDSALYLCASRTEGYSNQPQHFGDGTRLSIL.

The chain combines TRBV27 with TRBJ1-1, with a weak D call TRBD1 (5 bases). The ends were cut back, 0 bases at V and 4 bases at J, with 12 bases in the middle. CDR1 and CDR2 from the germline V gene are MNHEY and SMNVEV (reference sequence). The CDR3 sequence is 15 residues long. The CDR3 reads CASSLSHSGGTEAFF. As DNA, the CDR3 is TGTGCCAGCAGTTTATCGCACAGCGGGGGCACTGAAGCTTTCTTT.

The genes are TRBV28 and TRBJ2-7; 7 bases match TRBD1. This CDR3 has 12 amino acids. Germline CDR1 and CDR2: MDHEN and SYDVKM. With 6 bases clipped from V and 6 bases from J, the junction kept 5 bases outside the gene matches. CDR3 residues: CASSLDRVEQYF. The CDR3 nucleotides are TGTGCCAGCAGCCTAGACAGGGTCGAGCAGTACTTC.

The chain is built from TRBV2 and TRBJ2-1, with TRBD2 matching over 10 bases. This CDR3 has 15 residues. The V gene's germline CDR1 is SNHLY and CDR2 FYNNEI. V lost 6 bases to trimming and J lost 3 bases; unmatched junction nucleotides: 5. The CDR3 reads CASRPGLANYNEQFF. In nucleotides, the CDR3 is TGTGCCAGCAGGCCGGGACTAGCGAACTACAATGAGCAGTTCTTC.